The 13 T cell receptor beta chains listed next were all sequenced from one sample in a study of cytomegalovirus exposure and HLA in healthy donors. PCR amplification relied on 60 Vbeta primers (plus 13 Jbeta primers). Clones were sequenced by immunoSEQ multiplex PCR, and TCRdb holds only the in-frame ones, with some missing. The sample includes about 160,000 clones, around four fifths seen only once; the top ten take roughly 9.7%. The sample consisted of PBMCs. These receptors were obtained from a man aged 18-30 years in good health and CMV-seropositive.

This chain joins TRBV4-3 and TRBJ1-1; the D gene is possibly TRBD1 (5 bases). V gave up 4 bases and J gave up 10 bases, with 19 bases separating them. The germline CDR1 and CDR2 sequences are LGHNA and YSLEER. The CDR3 has 14 amino acids. The CDR3 region is CASSPRQGVGAAFF. The CDR3 DNA follows: TGCGCCAGCAGCCCCCGCCAAGGGGTAGGGGCAGCTTTCTTT.

This chain links TRBV7-9 with TRBJ2-6, with D possibly TRBD1 on 5 matching bases. The ends were cut back, 2 bases at V and 0 bases at J, with 14 bases in the middle. The CDR3 is 18 amino acids. Germline V CDR1 and CDR2: SEHNR, FQNEAQ (reference sequence). The CDR3 sequence is CASSLYGQGPSGANVLTF. In DNA form, the CDR3 reads TGTGCCAGCAGCTTATACGGACAAGGCCCCTCTGGGGCCAACGTCCTGACTTTC.

This CDR3 is CAISARGAGGRNEQFF. In nucleotides, the CDR3 is TGTGCCATCAGCGCACGGGGGGCGGGAGGGAGAAATGAGCAGTTCTTC. V usage is TRBV10-3 and J usage is TRBJ2-1, with 9 bases that match TRBD2. The germline gives CDR1 ENHRY, CDR2 SYGVKD. The CDR3 is made up of 16 amino acids. With 6 bases clipped from V and 7 bases from J, the junction kept 13 bases outside the gene matches.

This chain links TRBV6-5 with TRBJ1-2; 7 nucleotides match TRBD1. The CDR3 covers 14 residues. Per germline, CDR1 MNHEY and CDR2 SVGAGI. V gave up 4 bases and J gave up 2 bases; unmatched junction bases: 4. For the CDR3, the DNA is TGTGCCAGCAGTTGGGACAGAAGGAACTATGGCTACACCTTC. Translated, it gives CASSWDRRNYGYTF.

The chain combines TRBV27 with TRBJ2-7; D is possibly TRBD1 (6 bases). The CDR3 is made up of 13 amino acids. With 2 bases removed from V and 3 bases from J, the gap between germline ends came to 8 bases. CDR1 MNHEY and CDR2 SMNVEV come from the germline V gene (reference sequence). CDR3 sequence reads: CASSLGQFYEQYF. The CDR3 DNA reads as TGTGCCAGCAGTTTAGGACAGTTCTACGAGCAGTACTTC.

This sequence joins TRBV7-7 and TRBJ2-5, with D possibly being TRBD1 (6 bases). The germline V gene has CDR1 SSHAT and CDR2 FNYEAQ (reference sequence). CDR3 size: 13 residues. Trimming removed 5 bases from V and 5 bases from J, with 12 bases in between. Here the CDR3 DNA reads TGTGCCAGCAGCCCCCTCGGACAGGAGACCCAGTACTTC. Its translation is CASSPLGQETQYF.

This clone has just a few counts. The genes are TRBV7-2 and TRBJ2-7; 7 bases match TRBD1. The germline CDR1 and CDR2 sequences are SGHTA and FQGNSA. Unmatched junction bases numbered 2, after V lost 2 bases and J lost 4 bases. The CDR3 is 13 amino acids. The CDR3 coding sequence is TGTGCCAGCAGCTTAAACAGGGGATACGAGCAGTACTTC. It translates to CASSLNRGYEQYF.

This rearrangement joins TRBV11-2 to TRBJ2-1; TRBD2 is a possible D gene (5 bases). Germline lookup yields CDR1 SGHAT and CDR2 FQNNGV. CDR3 length: 13 residues. V was trimmed by 4 bases and J by 4 bases, leaving 8 bases between them. This chain's CDR3 is CASSSAGYNEQFF. Written as DNA, the CDR3 is TGTGCCAGCAGCTCGGCGGGTTACAATGAGCAGTTCTTC. Full variable domain (rest looked up from reference TRBV11-2 and TRBJ2-1): EAGVAQSPRYKIIEKRQSVAFWCNPISGHATLYWYQQILGQGPKLLIQFQNNGVVDDSQLPKDRFSAERLKGVDSTLKIQPAKLEDSAVYLCASSSAGYNEQFFGPGTRLTVL.

About this clone: The same CDR3 also results from other DNA sequences found in this sample. The V and J genes are TRBV20-1 and TRBJ2-7, with no clear D. The germline V and J ends were trimmed by 6 bases and 3 bases, with 9 bases remaining between them. CDR1 and CDR2 (germline): DFQATT, SNEGSKA (reference sequence). This CDR3 is built from 11 residues. CDR3 coding DNA: TGCAGTGCCCCTCGCGGCTACGAGCAGTACTTC. Its protein is CSAPRGYEQYF.

This chain joins TRBV19 and TRBJ2-7; TRBD2 is a possible D gene (6 bases). The CDR3 has 14 residues. Germline V gene data show CDR1 as LNHDA and CDR2 as SQIVND (reference sequence). Deletions cut 5 bases from V and 0 bases from J, with 11 bases between. CDR3 bases: TGTGCCAGTAGTGGGCGGGAAAGCTCCTACGAGCAGTACTTC. Protein sequence: CASSGRESSYEQYF. Complete variable domain (other parts from reference TRBV19 and TRBJ2-7): DGGITQSPKYLFRKEGQNVTLSCEQNLNHDAMYWYRQDPGQGLRLIYYSQIVNDFQKGDIAEGYSVSREKKESFPLTVTSAQKNPTAFYLCASSGRESSYEQYFGPGTRLTVT.

The chain is built from TRBV6-4 and TRBJ2-6; D is unresolved. V was pared by 5 bases and J by 0 bases, with 8 bases between. The CDR3 has 15 residues. From germline, CDR1 is MRHNA and CDR2 SNTAGT. In nucleotides, the CDR3 is TGTGCCAGCAGTCGACACAACTCTGGGGCCAACGTCCTGACTTTC. Encoded protein: CASSRHNSGANVLTF.

V usage is TRBV11-2 and J usage is TRBJ1-1, with a weak D call TRBD1 (6 bases). Looked up from germline, CDR1 is SGHAT and CDR2 is FQNNGV. Deletions cut 3 bases from V and 5 bases from J, with 13 bases between. The CDR3 loop spans 14 amino acids. CDR3 in amino acids: CASSFTGILTEAFF. DNA for the CDR3: TGTGCCAGCAGCTTTACAGGGATTTTGACTGAAGCTTTCTTT.

The genes are TRBV11-2 and TRBJ1-1; 7 bases line up with TRBD1. This CDR3 contains 15 residues. V dropped 4 bases and J dropped 4; count of bases not matched to a gene: 9. CDR1 and CDR2 (germline): SGHAT, FQNNGV. This chain's CDR3 is CASSSSTGVITEAFF. CDR3 nucleotides: TGTGCCAGCAGCTCCTCCACAGGGGTCATCACTGAAGCTTTCTTT.